This record looks at one TCR beta chain sequence and its context. The antigen is undetermined. The sample originates from a study of identical twins. Overall study findings and caveats: There was an excess of low generation probability in the out-of-frame alpha sequences that twins shared.

The CDR3 has 10 residues. Trimming pared 5 bases from V and 10 bases from J, leaving 6 bases between. TCRdb passed the 5' RACE reads through MiXCR, listing each CDR3 protein once. Of 640,000 or so distinct CDR3 sequences listed, less than 7% are singletons. This rearrangement joins TRBV12-3 or TRBV12-4 to TRBJ2-1; D not certain. Sequenced material: naive T cells sorted from blood. The clonotype originates from a man aged 18 to 29 in good health. CDR3 coding DNA: TGTGCCAGCAGTGGGCTAGAGCAGTTCTTC. This gives the protein CASSGLEQFF.